These T cell receptor beta chains were read from a single sample in a study of blood T cells in healthy people across ages. TCRdb recomputed calls from the 5' RACE reads with MiXCR, one row per CDR3 protein. The table records about 800,000 distinct CDR3 sequences, 55% to 75% of them present only once. Sequencing was carried out using blood. These receptors were collected from a man aged 25-40 years in good health. CDR3s include the opening cysteine and the closing phenylalanine or tryptophan. The D gene is left open where the match is weak. Rows give clone size only sometimes, using once, few, many, or a class for an expanded clone.

clone size	D gene	V gene	J gene	CDR3 DNA	CDR3 protein
.	TRBD2	TRBV7-2	TRBJ2-7	TGTGCCAGCAGGGCACTAGCGGGCTACGAGCAGTACTTC	CASRALAGYEQYF
.	.	TRBV7-2	TRBJ1-2	TGTGCCAGCAGCGTCGACCTTGACTATGGCTACACCTTC	CASSVDLDYGYTF
few	.	TRBV7-9	TRBJ2-4	TGTGCCAGCAGCTCTTATCAGGAGGGTAACATTCAGTACTTC	CASSSYQEGNIQYF
.	.	TRBV29-1	TRBJ2-1	TGCAGCGTTACCTTCCCCTACAATGAGCAGTTCTTC	CSVTFPYNEQFF
few	TRBD1	TRBV6-1	TRBJ1-5	TGTGCCAGCAGTGAGGGGGGACAGGGGTATTCCCAGCATTTT	CASSEGGQGYSQHF
.	.	TRBV28	TRBJ2-2	TGTGCCAGCAGGGGGGTTCCGAGGGAGACCGGGGAGCTGTTTTTT	CASRGVPRETGELFF
few	TRBD2	TRBV7-9	TRBJ2-1	TGTGCCAGCAGTTTGCGGGGGGATTGGCAGTTCTTC	CASSLRGDWQFF
.	.	TRBV20-1	TRBJ2-5	TGCAGTGCCCTGGGCAGGACAGTACGAGAGACCCAGTACTTC	CSALGRTVRETQYF
few	.	TRBV6-4	TRBJ2-3	TGTGCCAGCAGTGATCTGGGGGGTGCAGATACGCAGTATTTT	CASSDLGGADTQYF
.	TRBD2	TRBV11-3	TRBJ2-5	TGTGCCAGCAGCCTCCACCCTACTAGCGAGGAGACCCAGTACTTC	CASSLHPTSEETQYF
.	.	TRBV7-7	TRBJ2-1	TGTGCTAGCAGCCGCGGGACACGCTACAATGAGCAGTTCTTC	CASSRGTRYNEQFF
.	.	TRBV6-2/TRBV6-3	TRBJ1-4	TGTGCCAGCAGTTGGTCGTCGACAGGCGGGGAACTGTTTTTT	CASSWSSTGGELFF
.	.	TRBV2	TRBJ2-2	TGTGCCACCACGGGACTCACGAACACCGGGGAGCTGTTTTTT	CATTGLTNTGELFF
.	.	TRBV6-5	TRBJ2-4	TGTGCCAGCAGTCCACCCGGGACCAACATTCAGTACTTC	CASSPPGTNIQYF
.	TRBD2	TRBV28	TRBJ2-3	TGTGCCAGCAGCTCCTCGGCTAGCGGGATTTGTACGCAGTATTTT	CASSSSASGICTQYF
few	TRBD2	TRBV12-3/TRBV12-4	TRBJ2-5	TGTGCCAGCAGCGGAAAGGGACTAGCGGGAGAGACCCAGTACTTC	CASSGKGLAGETQYF
.	.	TRBV27	TRBJ1-1	TGTGCCAGCAGTTTCGGTTGGGGCTTGAACACTGAAGCTTTCTTT	CASSFGWGLNTEAFF
.	TRBD2	TRBV14	TRBJ2-1	TGTGCCAGCAGCCAAGATTTCGCTAGCGGGAGGGATAATGAGCAGTTCTTC	CASSQDFASGRDNEQFF
few	TRBD1	TRBV11-2	TRBJ2-3	TGTGCCAGCAGCTTAGTTTCTGAGGGACAGGGCACAGATACTCAGTATTTT	CASSLVSEGQGTDTQYF
.	TRBD1	TRBV12-3/TRBV12-4	TRBJ2-7	TGTGCCAGCAGGTCGACAGGGGACGCGCGGTTGGAGCAGTACTTC	CASRSTGDARLEQYF
.	.	TRBV4-2	TRBJ2-5	TGTGCCAGCAGCCCTACTCCTTTAGAGACCCAGTACTTC	CASSPTPLETQYF
.	.	TRBV7-2	TRBJ2-5	TGTGCCAGCAGCTTAGAATTTGCGGAAGAGACCCAGTACTTC	CASSLEFAEETQYF
.	TRBD2	TRBV29-1	TRBJ2-3	TGCAGCGTTGGCCGGGACTACACAGATACGCAGTATTTT	CSVGRDYTDTQYF
.	TRBD2	TRBV6-5	TRBJ2-7	TGTGCCAGCAGTTACGGGAATAGCGGGACGCCGCAGTACTTC	CASSYGNSGTPQYF
.	TRBD1	TRBV28	TRBJ1-1	TGTGCCAGCAGTGGCACACACCCAGGGGGACTGAACACTGAAGCTTTCTTT	CASSGTHPGGLNTEAFF
.	TRBD2	TRBV5-1	TRBJ2-1	TGCGCCAGCAGCTTGGTTTGGGCTAGCGGCTACAATGAGCAGTTCTTC	CASSLVWASGYNEQFF
.	.	TRBV12-3/TRBV12-4	TRBJ2-4	TGTGCCAGCACCCAAGTGGAGTCGCTAGCCAAAAACATTCAGTACTTC	CASTQVESLAKNIQYF
.	TRBD2	TRBV7-8	TRBJ2-3	TGTGCCAGCAGCTTATCCTTCCTGGCTAGCGGTTACACAGATACGCAGTATTTT	CASSLSFLASGYTDTQYF
.	.	TRBV6-1	TRBJ1-2	TGTGCCAGCAGTGATGGTTTCATTAGTAACTATGGCTACACCTTC	CASSDGFISNYGYTF
.	TRBD1	TRBV13	TRBJ1-2	TGTGCCAGCAACAGTATCCGGGACAGAGGTGGCTACACCTTC	CASNSIRDRGGYTF
few	TRBD1	TRBV10-3	TRBJ1-1	TGTGCCATCAGTGATAAGGGGGCGAACACTGAAGCTTTCTTT	CAISDKGANTEAFF
.	TRBD1	TRBV15	TRBJ2-7	TGTGCCACCAGCGACGGACAGGGACCTATCTACGAGCAGTACTTC	CATSDGQGPIYEQYF
few	TRBD1	TRBV29-1	TRBJ2-7	TGCAGCGTTGAAAGCGACAGGGGGGTCGAGCAGTACTTC	CSVESDRGVEQYF
few	.	TRBV25-1	TRBJ2-3	TGTGCCAGCAGTGAATCTACGGGTGTTTCAGATACGCAGTATTTT	CASSESTGVSDTQYF
.	TRBD2	TRBV27	TRBJ2-1	TGTGCCAGCAAGAATACCGTAGCGGGGGGGGACAATGAGCAGTTCTTC	CASKNTVAGGDNEQFF
few	.	TRBV3-1	TRBJ2-3	TGTGCCAGCAGCCAAGATATGAATACGCAGTATTTT	CASSQDMNTQYF
.	TRBD1	TRBV2	TRBJ1-1	TGTGCCAGCAACCTCCGACAGGGGTCGAACACTGAAGCTTTCTTT	CASNLRQGSNTEAFF
few	TRBD1	TRBV7-2	TRBJ2-7	TGTGCCAGCAGCCTAAGACAGGGCGAAGAGACCCAGTACTTT	CASSLRQGEETQYF
few	.	TRBV3-1	TRBJ2-3	TGTGCCAGCAGCCATCTAGCGGATACGCAGTATTTT	CASSHLADTQYF
.	.	TRBV6-2/TRBV6-3	TRBJ2-7	TGTGCCAGCAGTACTTCAGGGGGGGCTACCTCCTACGAGCAGTACTTC	CASSTSGGATSYEQYF
.	.	TRBV9	TRBJ1-2	TGTGCCAGCAGCGTATCCTCCATCCAGGACAACTATGGCTACACCTTC	CASSVSSIQDNYGYTF
.	TRBD2	TRBV7-2	TRBJ2-3	TGTGCCAGCAGCTTAGCTAGCGGGGTAGCAGATACGCAGTATTTT	CASSLASGVADTQYF
.	TRBD2	TRBV12-3/TRBV12-4	TRBJ2-4	TGTGCCAGCAGCTCTGGACTAGCGGTGATCAAAAACATTCAGTACTTC	CASSSGLAVIKNIQYF
once	TRBD1	TRBV7-2	TRBJ2-1	TGTGCCAGCAGCCTCGAGGGACAGGGGGTACTACGCAATGAGCAGTTCTTC	CASSLEGQGVLRNEQFF
few	TRBD1	TRBV11-2	TRBJ1-5	TGTGCCAGCAGCCCTATGGCAGGGGGCTATCAGCCCCAGCATTTT	CASSPMAGGYQPQHF
.	TRBD1	TRBV28	TRBJ1-2	TGTGCCAGCAGTTTATTGGACAGGACCTACGCTAACTATGGCTACACCTTC	CASSLLDRTYANYGYTF
.	TRBD2	TRBV11-1	TRBJ2-7	TGTGCCAGCAACTTAGATGGGACTAGGGGTTACAATGAGCAGTACTTC	CASNLDGTRGYNEQYF
.	.	TRBV29-1	TRBJ2-1	TGCAGCGTTGGATCAGGGTTCAATGAGCAGTTCTTC	CSVGSGFNEQFF
few	TRBD1	TRBV7-2	TRBJ2-5	TGTGCCAGCAGGAAAGACAGGGCAGAGACCCAGTACTTC	CASRKDRAETQYF
few	.	TRBV20-1	TRBJ1-4	TGCAGTGTGGACGGCTCAAATGAAAAACTGTTTTTT	CSVDGSNEKLFF
.	TRBD1	TRBV5-5	TRBJ2-1	TGTGCCAGCAGCTCCACCCTGGGACAGTGGACCAGGGAGCAGTTCTTC	CASSSTLGQWTREQFF
.	.	TRBV20-1	TRBJ2-7	TGCAGTGCAGCCGTTTACGCGCGTCACGAGCAGTACTTC	CSAAVYARHEQYF
.	.	TRBV4-3	TRBJ2-1	TGCGCCAGCAGCCAAGAAGGTGTGGGCATCAATGAGCAGTTCTTC	CASSQEGVGINEQFF
.	TRBD1	TRBV7-9	TRBJ2-3	TGTGCCAGCAGCTTAGAGGGGGCCGCTGATACGCAGTATTTT	CASSLEGAADTQYF
few	.	TRBV6-6	TRBJ2-5	TGTGCCAGCAGCCAAGGGCAAGCAGGGAGGTGGGAGACCCAGTACTTC	CASSQGQAGRWETQYF
.	.	TRBV7-6	TRBJ2-1	TGTGCCAGCAGCTTAGCTGGAGAGTTGGGTGAGCAATTCTTC	CASSLAGELGEQFF
.	TRBD2	TRBV7-2	TRBJ2-1	TGTGCCAGCAGCCTTCAACTAGCGGGAGGGAATGAGCAGTTCTTC	CASSLQLAGGNEQFF
.	.	TRBV3-1	TRBJ2-5	TGTGCCAGCAGCCAACTTCGTGAGGAGGCGATGCAAGAGACCCAGTACTTC	CASSQLREEAMQETQYF
few	.	TRBV2	TRBJ2-7	TGTGCCAGCAGTGAAGCGCACAGGGGAGGGGTATACGAGCAGTACTTC	CASSEAHRGGVYEQYF
few	.	TRBV7-9	TRBJ2-7	TGTGCCAGCAGCTTCAGGGACTACGAGCAGTACTTC	CASSFRDYEQYF